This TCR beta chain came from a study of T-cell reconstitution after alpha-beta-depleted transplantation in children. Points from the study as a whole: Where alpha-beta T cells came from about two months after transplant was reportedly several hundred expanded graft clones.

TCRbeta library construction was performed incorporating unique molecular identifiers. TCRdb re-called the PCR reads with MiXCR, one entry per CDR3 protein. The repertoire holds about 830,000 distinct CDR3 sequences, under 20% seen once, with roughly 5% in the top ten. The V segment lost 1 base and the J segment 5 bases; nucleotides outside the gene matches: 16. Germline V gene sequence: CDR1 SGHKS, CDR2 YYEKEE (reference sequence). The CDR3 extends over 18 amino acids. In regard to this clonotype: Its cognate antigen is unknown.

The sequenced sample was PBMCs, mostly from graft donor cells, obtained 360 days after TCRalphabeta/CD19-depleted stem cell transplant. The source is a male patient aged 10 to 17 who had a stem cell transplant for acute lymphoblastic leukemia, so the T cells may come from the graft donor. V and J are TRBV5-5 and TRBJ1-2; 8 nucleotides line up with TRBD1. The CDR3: CASSLKDRVPPSVYGYTF. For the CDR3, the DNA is TGTGCCAGCAGCTTGAAGGACAGGGTACCCCCCTCCGTATATGGCTACACCTTC.